This T cell receptor beta chain was captured in a study of cytotoxic CD8 clonotypes in ibrutinib-treated CLL. Study background: After a median of 68 months, 14 patients stayed remitted and roughly 12 progressed; responses had been partial in approximately 24 and complete in 2.

CDR1 SGHTA and CDR2 FQGNSA come from the germline V gene. The CDR3 is 13 amino acids. Between the trimmed V and J ends, which lost 4 bases and 4 bases, there was a span of 11 bases. This clone was recorded once. Profiling relied on immunoSEQ multiplex PCR, and the TCRdb table lists in-frame clones only, not all of them. The table shows 200,000 or so clones, with about 75% occurring only once. The chain is built from TRBV7-2 and TRBJ2-7; D unclear. The clonotype originates from a human donor with chronic lymphocytic leukemia. The sample in question was PBMCs, obtained after 12 months of ibrutinib treatment. CDR3 region: CASSSWPLYEQYF. Written as DNA, the CDR3 is TGTGCCAGCAGCTCGTGGCCTCTTTACGAGCAGTACTTC. The complete variable domain, with remaining parts taken from reference TRBV7-2 and TRBJ2-7, reads GAGVSQSPSNKVTEKGKDVELRCDPISGHTALYWYRQSLGQGLEFLIYFQGNSAPDKSGLPSDRFSAERTGGSVSTLTIQRTQQEDSAVYLCASSSWPLYEQYFGPGTRLTVT.